One and the same sample provided the 20 T cell receptor beta chains below, sequenced in a study of beta chain features in type 1 diabetes. Reverse transcribing all isolated RNA meant expressed TCRB transcripts were sequenced. Produced via immunoSEQ multiplex PCR; TCRdb's table is partial and in-frame only. Of about 320,000 clones in the sample, 12% to 15% were seen once. The sequencing sample was made of central memory CD4+ T cells from blood. The receptors shown here come from a man younger than 40 in good health.

This clone was seen only a few times. The chain carries TRBV5-1 and TRBJ2-2; D might be TRBD2 (6 bases). This CDR3 comprises 14 residues. V was trimmed by 4 bases and J by 3 bases, leaving 10 bases between them. Looked up from germline, CDR1 is SGHRS and CDR2 is YFSETQ. This chain's CDR3 is CASSLSGHTGELFF. The CDR3 DNA sequence: TGCGCCAGCAGCCTTAGCGGCCACACCGGGGAGCTGTTTTTT.

This chain joins TRBV28 and TRBJ2-2; the D gene is possibly TRBD2 (6 bases). From germline, CDR1 is MDHEN and CDR2 SYDVKM. The CDR3 length is 14 residues. The germline V and J ends were trimmed by 8 bases and 4 bases, with 14 bases remaining between them. The CDR3 protein is CASVRDLATGELFF. The CDR3 DNA follows: TGTGCCAGCGTGCGGGACTTAGCCACCGGGGAGCTGTTTTTT.

This clone was counted a few times. At the DNA level, this CDR3 is encoded by other sequences in the same sample as well. This chain joins TRBV2 and TRBJ2-2, with 10 positions matching TRBD1. The V gene's germline CDR1 is SNHLY and CDR2 FYNNEI. V lost 6 bases and J lost 5; bases outside the gene matches: 3. There are 14 residues in the CDR3. CDR3 sequence reads: CASSPGQGTGELFF. The CDR3, as DNA: TGTGCCAGCAGCCCGGGACAGGGGACCGGGGAGCTGTTTTTT.

V gene TRBV5-4 combines with J gene TRBJ2-2; D may be TRBD1 (6 bases). V lost 6 bases, J lost 0 bases, and 15 bases lay in between. This CDR3 has 16 residues. Per the germline V gene, CDR1 is SGHNT and CDR2 is YYREEE (reference sequence). In DNA form, the CDR3 reads TGTGCCAGCATATCGGGACAAAACGCGAACACCGGGGAGCTGTTTTTT. Translating gives CASISGQNANTGELFF.

This rearrangement joins TRBV9 to TRBJ2-1; TRBD2 matches 11 bases. Germline V gene data show CDR1 as SGDLS and CDR2 as YYNGEE. V lost 4 bases to trimming and J lost 9 bases; unmatched junction nucleotides: 27. This CDR3 has 21 residues. This chain's CDR3 is CASSKMNPGLAERTGRAEQFF. The CDR3 DNA follows: TGTGCCAGCAGCAAAATGAATCCGGGACTAGCGGAACGAACCGGACGTGCTGAGCAGTTCTTC.

In this sample, this clone turned up a few times. CDR3 nucleotide sequence: TGTGCCAGCAGCTTTTCGGGGGAACAGCCCCAGCATTTT. This gives the protein CASSFSGEQPQHF. This sequence joins TRBV7-9 and TRBJ1-5, with a weak D call TRBD1 (5 bases). CDR1 SEHNR and CDR2 FQNEAQ come from the germline V gene (reference sequence). The CDR3 length is 13 residues. V lost 3 bases and J 7 bases, leaving 10 bases between the germline ends.

This clone was counted between two and nine times. The chain joins TRBV15 to TRBJ1-2, with D uncertain. Germline values: CDR1 LNHNV, CDR2 YYDKDF (reference sequence). The CDR3 is made up of 13 amino acids. Trimming left V 0 bases short and J 6 bases short, with 8 bases between. The CDR3 nucleotides are TGTGCCACCAGCAGAGATCTCGTGAATGGCTACACCTTC. This encodes CATSRDLVNGYTF.

Worth noting for this clone: This CDR3 is also generated by other DNA sequences in the sample. The genes are TRBV18 and TRBJ2-7; D call uncertain. Per germline, CDR1 KGHSH and CDR2 LQKENI. V dropped 8 bases and J dropped 9 bases, with 14 bases sitting between them. The CDR3 has 11 residues. The CDR3: CASTRRAVQYV. The CDR3 coding sequence is TGTGCCAGCACGAGACGCGCAGTGCAGTACGTC.

This clone was observed a handful of times. The J gene is TRBJ2-7, the V gene TRBV19; TRBD2 is a possible D gene (6 bases). The V gene's germline CDR1 is LNHDA and CDR2 SQIVND (reference sequence). CDR3 length equals 15 residues. Trimming took off 5 bases at V and 5 bases at J, with 19 bases between the two ends. The CDR3 loop reads CASSSPGAVVHEQYF. The CDR3 region has the DNA TGTGCCAGTAGTTCCCCGGGAGCAGTAGTCCACGAGCAGTACTTC.

This clone has at least ten counts. The chain joins TRBV11-2 to TRBJ2-2; 7 bases line up with TRBD2. CDR1 is SGHAT and CDR2 is FQNNGV in the germline V gene. This CDR3 comprises 13 residues. Trimming cost V 8 bases and J 4 bases; bases outside gene matches: 4. The CDR3 reads CASSWGGTGELFF. DNA of the CDR3: TGTGCCAGCTCTTGGGGGGGCACCGGGGAGCTGTTTTTT. The whole variable domain, remainder taken from reference TRBV11-2 and TRBJ2-2, is EAGVAQSPRYKIIEKRQSVAFWCNPISGHATLYWYQQILGQGPKLLIQFQNNGVVDDSQLPKDRFSAERLKGVDSTLKIQPAKLEDSAVYLCASSWGGTGELFFGEGSRLTVL.

The V and J genes are TRBV11-3 and TRBJ2-2; TRBD1 aligns across 11 bases. The CDR3 loop spans 16 amino acids. CDR1 is SGHNT and CDR2 is YENEEA in the germline V gene. With V trimmed by 5 bases and J by 8 bases, 10 bases remained unmatched. The CDR3 loop reads CASSPPGQGESGELFF. CDR3 in DNA: TGTGCCAGCAGCCCACCGGGACAGGGGGAATCGGGGGAGCTGTTTTTT.

This clone came up a few times. This rearrangement joins TRBV18 to TRBJ1-6; the D gene is possibly TRBD1 (5 bases). Germline V gene sequence: CDR1 KGHSH, CDR2 LQKENI. Trimming removed 1 base from V and 8 bases from J, with 12 bases in between. The CDR3 contains 15 residues. The CDR3 DNA follows: TGTGCCAGCTCACCACGGGAGGGGTCCGATTCACCCCTCCACTTT. It codes for CASSPREGSDSPLHF. The whole variable domain, filled in from reference TRBV18 and TRBJ1-6, reads NAGVMQNPRHLVRRRGQEARLRCSPMKGHSHVYWYRQLPEEGLKFMVYLQKENIIDESGMPKERFSAEFPKEGPSILRIQQVVRGDSAAYFCASSPREGSDSPLHFGNGTRLTVT.

This clone appeared a few times. V is TRBV6-5 and J is TRBJ1-2, with D uncertain. The CDR3 is 13 amino acids. CDR1 is MNHEY, CDR2 SVGAGI, per germline. The V and J ends lost 6 bases and 1 base respectively, with 9 bases between them. As DNA, the CDR3 is TGTGCCAGCAGCCCCGGGGTTAACTATGGCTACACCTTC. Encoded protein: CASSPGVNYGYTF.

This clone occurred a few times. The chain recombines TRBV5-4 with TRBJ2-7; tentatively, D is TRBD1 (5 bases). Germline V CDR1 and CDR2: SGHNT, YYREEE (reference sequence). The CDR3 is made up of 14 amino acids. The germline V and J ends were trimmed by 4 bases and 1 base, with 12 bases remaining between them. This chain's CDR3 is CASSSQGGSYEQYF. For the CDR3, the DNA is TGTGCCAGCAGCAGTCAGGGTGGGTCCTACGAGCAGTACTTC.

This clone has a count of ten or more. Within the sample, other DNA sequences also encode this same CDR3. V gene TRBV5-4 combines with J gene TRBJ2-2; perhaps TRBD1 as D (5 bases). Germline V CDR1 and CDR2: SGHNT, YYREEE (reference sequence). Trimming took 1 base from V and 6 from J, leaving 7 bases between them. There are 13 residues in the CDR3. The CDR3 is CASSLQGAGELFF. CDR3 nucleotides: TGTGCCAGCAGCTTGCAGGGCGCCGGGGAGCTGTTTTTT. The complete variable domain, with remaining parts taken from reference TRBV5-4 and TRBJ2-2, reads ETGVTQSPTHLIKTRGQQVTLRCSSQSGHNTVSWYQQALGQGPQFIFQYYREEENGRGNFPPRFSGLQFPNYSSELNVNALELDDSALYLCASSLQGAGELFFGEGSRLTVL.

This rearrangement joins TRBV2 to TRBJ2-3; tentatively, D is TRBD1 (6 bases). Germline V gene data show CDR1 as SNHLY and CDR2 as FYNNEI. This CDR3 has 12 residues. V was clipped by 9 bases and J by 4 bases, with 11 bases between them. The CDR3 loop is CARQGPADTQYF. The CDR3 DNA follows: TGTGCCAGACAGGGTCCCGCAGATACGCAGTATTTT.

V gene TRBV7-9 combines with J gene TRBJ1-4; weak D call: TRBD1 (5 bases). V was pared by 6 bases and J by 3 bases, with 14 bases between. This CDR3 is 15 amino acids long. CDR1 and CDR2 (germline): SEHNR, FQNEAQ (reference sequence). The DNA for the CDR3 is TGTGCCAGCAGTAACGCAGGGAGAGCTAATGAAAAACTGTTTTTT. It codes for CASSNAGRANEKLFF. Full variable domain (remainder filled in from reference TRBV7-9 and TRBJ1-4): DTGVSQNPRHKITKRGQNVTFRCDPISEHNRLYWYRQTLGQGPEFLTYFQNEAQLEKSRLLSDRFSAERPKGSFSTLEIQRTEQGDSAMYLCASSNAGRANEKLFFGSGTQLSVL.

This clone was observed a handful of times. The V gene is TRBV7-2, the J gene TRBJ2-3; 10 positions agree with TRBD2. V was clipped by 3 bases and J by 2 bases; unmatched bases: 5. The CDR3 covers 16 residues. The germline V gene has CDR1 SGHTA and CDR2 FQGNSA. This CDR3 reads CASSLERGGLTDTQYF. CDR3 coding DNA: TGTGCCAGCAGCTTGGAGCGGGGGGGCCTCACAGATACGCAGTATTTT.

The CDR3 DNA is TGCGCCAGCAGCCAAGATGGCGGGGGGGCTGGGACCTACGAGCAGTACTTC. Protein sequence: CASSQDGGGAGTYEQYF. V usage is TRBV4-3 and J usage is TRBJ2-7, with TRBD2 identical over 9 bases. CDR1 and CDR2 (germline): LGHNA, YSLEER. The CDR3 loop spans 17 amino acids. Germline trimming cut 0 bases from V and 2 bases from J; bases unmatched to any gene: 8.

The CDR3 sequence is CATGTASLDTGELFF. In DNA form, the CDR3 reads TGTGCCACCGGGACAGCTAGTTTGGACACCGGGGAGCTGTTTTTT. V usage is TRBV6-6 and J usage is TRBJ2-2; 7 positions agree with TRBD1. Germline V gives CDR1 MNHNY, CDR2 SVGAGI (reference sequence). After removal of 10 bases from V and 3 bases from J, the junction contained 11 bases not matched to a gene. This CDR3 contains 15 residues.